The text below deals with one TCR beta chain. Its cognate antigen has yet to be identified. No much larger clonotype is one base removed from it; base qualities were not supplied. Trimming at the junction amounts to 4 bases on V and 5 bases on J, and the germline ends lie 5 bases apart. The CDR3 numbers 11 residues from cysteine through phenylalanine. Of the read, only the CDR3 DNA is kept; its 33 bases are in frame from base 1. The germline V gene supplies CDR1 SGHTA and CDR2 FQGNSA. Genomic DNA was isolated from the sorted cells so that the TCRbeta CDR3 region could be sequenced. TCRbeta CDR3 regions were sequenced using the immunoSEQ Assay. TCRdb provides this immuneACCESS table in a form limited to in-frame rearrangements. Some clones are lacking; in checked studies, under half of them reflect an unresolved V gene, and why the rest are absent is not known. This sample comprises 55,000 to 65,000 clones, about 85% of them detected only once. The ten top clones hold about 0.38% of the sample.

The entry originates in a study of OX40 agonist ivuxolimab in advanced cancers. About the investigation overall: Ivuxolimab was a fully human IgG2 agonistic monoclonal antibody targeting the costimulatory receptor OX40 (CD134). Intravenous ivuxolimab was administered to patients every 2 weeks at six dose levels: 0.01, 0.1, 0.3, 1.5, 3 and 10 mg/kg. Of the approximately 50 patients in dose escalation, 19 had hepatocellular carcinoma, some 15 had melanoma, 9 had renal cell carcinoma and 9 had head and neck cancer. A male proportion of roughly 85% and a mean age of about 60 years, ranging from about 23 to 79, were recorded for the dose-escalation cohort. Patients were allowed to have had prior anti-PD-1, anti-PD-L1 or anti-CTLA-4 therapy, and 30% to 40% of the dose-escalation patients had previously received checkpoint inhibitors. Partial responses occurred in three dose-escalation patients, of whom one had hepatocellular carcinoma and two had cutaneous melanoma. Peripheral TCRbeta sequencing aimed to test whether ivuxolimab altered TCR sequence diversity and caused clonal T-cell expansion. The paper describes the monotherapy dose-escalation part (N = 52 patients) of the phase I trial of ivuxolimab.

The trial excluded patients who had a history of autoimmune disease or who were on systemic immunosuppression. Peripheral blood for TCR sequencing was drawn from every dose cohort at baseline, at cycle 4 day 1 and at cycle 7 day 1. Samples were obtained from an open-label, multicenter, first-in-human phase I dose-escalation trial of ivuxolimab. Adults with locally advanced or metastatic melanoma, renal cell, hepatocellular, or head and neck squamous cell carcinoma were enrolled in the trial. CD4+ and CD8+ T cells were sorted separately from peripheral blood before TCR sequencing. General study outcomes and caveats: In partial responders in the 0.1-3.0 mg/kg groups, normalized peripheral clonal expansion was found to be among the lowest, especially among CD8+ T cells. Low levels of normalized T-cell clonal expansion were also seen in some patients who did not respond. The antigen specificity of the peripheral T cells that underwent clonal expansion was not determined. At doses from 0.1 to 3.0 mg/kg, clonal expansion was seen in both CD4+ and CD8+ blood T cells between baseline and week 6. After ivuxolimab, expanded clones were on average more numerous among CD8+ T cells than among CD4+ T cells.

Source: CD4+ or CD8+ T cells sorted from blood, taken in a trial of the OX40 agonist ivuxolimab. This TCR was sampled from an adult with an advanced solid tumor such as melanoma, head and neck, liver or kidney cancer. This sequence uses TRBV7-2 and TRBJ2-5, with the D gene uncertain. The CDR3 region has the sequence CASSSYETQYF. The DNA is as follows: TGTGCCAGCAGCTCCTATGAGACCCAGTACTTC.